These 14 T cell receptor beta chains originate from one sample sequenced in a study of T cells after yellow fever vaccination. TCRdb reprocessed the 5' RACE reads with MiXCR, giving one entry per CDR3 protein. The sample consists of 60,000 or so distinct CDR3 sequences, approximately 7% of them appearing once. The sequencing used CD8+ T cells sorted from PBMCs, collected on the day of the first yellow fever vaccination. The receptors originated from a man aged 18 to 35 who received the YFV17D yellow fever vaccine.

This clonotype was detected a few times. This chain uses TRBV7-8 with TRBJ2-5, with D unresolved. Germline CDR1 is SGHVS and CDR2 is FQNEAQ. CDR3 length: 11 amino acids. V lost 5 bases and J lost 9, with 10 bases in between. DNA of the CDR3: TGTGCCAGCAGCCCAATAGTGTCCCAGTACTTC. Encoded protein: CASSPIVSQYF.

This clonotype has a count of ten or more. The chain uses TRBV27 and TRBJ1-1; the D gene is possibly TRBD1 (6 bases). The V gene lost 5 bases and the J gene lost 8 bases, with 15 bases spanning the gap. Germline CDR1 is MNHEY and CDR2 is SMNVEV (reference sequence). The CDR3 consists of 13 residues. In nucleotides, the CDR3 is TGTGCCAGCAGTCCCCCCGTCGGGGGCGAAGCTTTCTTT. Translating it yields CASSPPVGGEAFF.

This clonotype showed up many times. The CDR3 is CASSQARAGTYEQYF. The CDR3 nucleotides read TGCGCCAGCAGCCAAGCAAGGGCAGGGACCTACGAGCAGTACTTC. The chain employs TRBV4-1 and TRBJ2-7; D is possibly TRBD1 (5 bases). CDR1 MGHRA and CDR2 YSYEKL come from the germline V gene. This CDR3 spans 15 amino acids. Trimming removed 1 base at V and 2 bases at J, with 12 bases between.

This rearrangement joins TRBV19 to TRBJ2-2; the D is unclear. The V end lost 6 bases, the J end lost 3 bases, and 14 bases lay between the germline ends. Germline lookup yields CDR1 LNHDA and CDR2 SQIVND (reference sequence). This CDR3 has 15 amino acids. CDR3 bases: TGTGCCAGTAGCCCGGAAGAACCATACACCGGGGAGCTGTTTTTT. Amino acids: CASSPEEPYTGELFF. Filled out from reference TRBV19 and TRBJ2-2, the complete variable domain reads DGGITQSPKYLFRKEGQNVTLSCEQNLNHDAMYWYRQDPGQGLRLIYYSQIVNDFQKGDIAEGYSVSREKKESFPLTVTSAQKNPTAFYLCASSPEEPYTGELFFGEGSRLTVL.

This chain links TRBV11-2 with TRBJ2-1, with 10 positions matching TRBD1. This CDR3 is 16 amino acids long. Germline assignment: CDR1 SGHAT and CDR2 FQNNGV. Germline trimming cut 5 bases from V and 0 bases from J; bases unmatched to any gene: 4. CDR3 loop: CASSLRTGGSYNEQFF. As DNA, the CDR3 is TGTGCCAGCAGCCTCCGGACAGGGGGCTCCTACAATGAGCAGTTCTTC.

Of note for this clonotype: Just one base apart from a much larger clone, this may be a read error. J is TRBJ2-2 and V is TRBV4-1; D remains unclear. Germline V CDR1 and CDR2: MGHRA, YSYEKL. Trimming stripped 3 bases from V and 2 bases from J, with 10 bases between. The CDR3 extends over 15 amino acids. The chain's CDR3 is CASSHGQLNTGELFF. CDR3 nucleotides: TGCGCCAGCAGCCACGGGCAGCTCAACACCGGGGAGCTGTTTTTT.

In its sample, this clonotype was seen a few times. V and J are TRBV19 and TRBJ1-1; no clear D gene. The germline V gene encodes CDR1 LNHDA and CDR2 SQIVND (reference sequence). Trimming shortened V by 5 bases and J by 8 bases, and 6 bases separated the two germline ends. There are 10 residues in the CDR3. CDR3 nucleotide sequence: TGTGCCAGTAGTGCGGGGGAAGCTTTCTTT. This translates into CASSAGEAFF.

As concerns this clonotype: A much larger clonotype is one base distant, so this may be a read error. Likely a read error: the CDR3 ends without its conserved phenylalanine or tryptophan. The chain links TRBV10-3 to TRBJ2-1, with 8 bases aligning to TRBD1. Trimming removed 6 bases from V and 9 bases from J; junction bases left unmatched: 10. Looked up from germline, CDR1 is ENHRY and CDR2 is SYGVKD. The CDR3 extends over 14 amino acids. CDR3 amino acids: CAIRIGQGGSEQFL. The CDR3 bases are TGTGCCATCAGAATAGGACAGGGTGGATCTGAGCAGTTCTTA.

This clonotype was seen repeatedly, ten times or more. The chain carries TRBV5-1 and TRBJ1-3, with 9 bases aligning to TRBD1. V trimming: 3 bases; J trimming: 0 bases; junction bases outside the gene matches: 1. The CDR3 totals 15 residues. Germline CDR1 SGHRS, CDR2 YFSETQ. CDR3 coding DNA: TGCGCCAGCAGCTCGGACAGGGGCTCTGGAAACACCATATATTTT. Translation gives CASSSDRGSGNTIYF.

This clonotype has more than one count but fewer than ten. This chain uses TRBV20-1 with TRBJ1-5; possibly TRBD1 for D (6 bases). Between the trimmed V and J ends, which lost 3 bases and 6 bases, there was a span of 15 bases. The CDR3 covers 14 residues. Germline assignment: CDR1 DFQATT and CDR2 SNEGSKA (reference sequence). CDR3 nucleotides: TGCAGTGCTAGCCCCGGCAGGGGATTTCAGCCCCAGCATTTT. Translated, it gives CSASPGRGFQPQHF.

This clonotype was counted only a few times. CDR3 loop: CASSLALTDFSKNIQYF. The CDR3, as DNA: TGTGCCAGCAGCTTAGCTTTGACGGATTTCTCCAAAAACATTCAGTACTTC. The V call is TRBV7-9, the J call TRBJ2-4; D gene uncertain. Germline V gene lookup returns CDR1 SEHNR and CDR2 FQNEAQ (reference sequence). CDR3 length: 17 residues. V lost 0 bases, J lost 2 bases, and 14 bases lay in between. Complete variable domain (other parts from reference TRBV7-9 and TRBJ2-4): DTGVSQNPRHKITKRGQNVTFRCDPISEHNRLYWYRQTLGQGPEFLTYFQNEAQLEKSRLLSDRFSAERPKGSFSTLEIQRTEQGDSAMYLCASSLALTDFSKNIQYFGAGTRLSVL.

In its sample, this clonotype was seen many times. This chain uses TRBV12-3 or TRBV12-4 with TRBJ2-5; tentatively, D is TRBD2 (5 bases). This CDR3 is 14 amino acids long. With 3 bases removed from V and 2 bases from J, the gap between germline ends came to 10 bases. The CDR3 coding sequence is TGTGCCAGCAGTTTTCGAGACTATCAAGAGACCCAGTACTTC. The encoded protein is CASSFRDYQETQYF.

The chain joins TRBV7-2 to TRBJ1-1, with D possibly matching TRBD1 (6 bases). CDR3 length: 15 residues. Germline V gene data show CDR1 as SGHTA and CDR2 as FQGNSA. Deletions cut 4 bases from V and 4 bases from J, with 16 bases between. CDR3 in amino acids: CASSSLGGGGTEAFF. DNA of the CDR3: TGTGCCAGCAGCTCCCTGGGGGGCGGGGGCACTGAAGCTTTCTTT.

For this clonotype: This may be a read error: a much more frequent sequence differs by one nucleotide. This sequence joins TRBV7-6 and TRBJ2-5; D remains unclear. The CDR3 contains 19 residues. The germline V gene has CDR1 SGHVS and CDR2 FNYEAQ. V was shortened by 2 bases and J by 5 bases, with 27 bases between the two germline ends. This chain's CDR3 is CASSLKGTLTVPPGETQYF. The CDR3 coding sequence is TGTGCCAGCAGCTTAAAGGGAACGCTGACGGTACCCCCCGGGGAGACCCAGTACTTC.